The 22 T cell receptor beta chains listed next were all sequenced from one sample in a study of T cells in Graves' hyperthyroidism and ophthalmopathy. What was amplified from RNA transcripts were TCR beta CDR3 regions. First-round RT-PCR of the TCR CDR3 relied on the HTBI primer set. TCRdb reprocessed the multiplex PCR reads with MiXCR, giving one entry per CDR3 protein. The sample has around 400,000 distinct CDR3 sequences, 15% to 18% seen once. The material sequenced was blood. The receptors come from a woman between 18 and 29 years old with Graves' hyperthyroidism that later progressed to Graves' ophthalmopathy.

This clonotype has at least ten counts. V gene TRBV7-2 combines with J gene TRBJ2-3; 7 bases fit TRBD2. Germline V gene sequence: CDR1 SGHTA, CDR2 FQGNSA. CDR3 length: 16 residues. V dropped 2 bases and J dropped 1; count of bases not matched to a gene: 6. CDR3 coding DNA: TGTGCCAGCAGCTTAAGTCTAGCGGTCGGCACAGATACGCAGTATTTT. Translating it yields CASSLSLAVGTDTQYF.

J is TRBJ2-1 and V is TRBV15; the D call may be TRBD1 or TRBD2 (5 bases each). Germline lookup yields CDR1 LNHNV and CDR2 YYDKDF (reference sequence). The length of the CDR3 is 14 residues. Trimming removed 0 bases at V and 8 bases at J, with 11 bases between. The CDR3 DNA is TGTGCCACCAGCAGAGATGGGGGATTCGATGAGCAGTTCTTC. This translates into CATSRDGGFDEQFF.

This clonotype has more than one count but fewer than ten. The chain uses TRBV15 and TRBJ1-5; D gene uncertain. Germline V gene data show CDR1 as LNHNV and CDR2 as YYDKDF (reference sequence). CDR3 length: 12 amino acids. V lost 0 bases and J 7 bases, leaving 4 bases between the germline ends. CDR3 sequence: CATSRDRQPQHF. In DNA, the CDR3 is TGTGCCACCAGCAGAGATCGGCAGCCCCAGCATTTT.

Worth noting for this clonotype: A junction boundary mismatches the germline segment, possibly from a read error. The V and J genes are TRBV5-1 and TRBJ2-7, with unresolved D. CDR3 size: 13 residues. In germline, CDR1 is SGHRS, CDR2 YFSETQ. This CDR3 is CASSLVPPNEPYF. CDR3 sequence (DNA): TGTGCCAGCAGCTTAGTCCCGCCGAACGAGCCGTACTTC.

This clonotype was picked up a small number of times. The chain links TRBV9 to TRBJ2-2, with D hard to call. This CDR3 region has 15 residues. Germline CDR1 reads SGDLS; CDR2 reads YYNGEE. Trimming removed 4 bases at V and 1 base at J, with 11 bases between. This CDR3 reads CASSLGQRNTGELFF. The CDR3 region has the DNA TGTGCCAGCAGCTTGGGCCAGAGGAACACCGGGGAGCTGTTTTTT. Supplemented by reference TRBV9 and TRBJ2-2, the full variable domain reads DSGVTQTPKHLITATGQRVTLRCSPRSGDLSVYWYQQSLDQGLQFLIQYYNGEERAKGNILERFSAQQFPDLHSELNLSSLELGDSALYFCASSLGQRNTGELFFGEGSRLTVL.

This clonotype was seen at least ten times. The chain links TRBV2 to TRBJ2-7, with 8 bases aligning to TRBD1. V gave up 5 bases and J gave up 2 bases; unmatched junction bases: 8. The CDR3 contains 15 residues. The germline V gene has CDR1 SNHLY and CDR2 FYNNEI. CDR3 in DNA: TGTGCCAGCAGTCTTACCGGGACAGGAGCCTACGAGCAGTACTTC. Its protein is CASSLTGTGAYEQYF.

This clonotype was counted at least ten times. This chain's CDR3 is CASRLDSGSTDTQYF. DNA for the CDR3: TGTGCCAGCAGATTGGACAGCGGAAGCACAGATACGCAGTATTTT. The V call is TRBV28, the J call TRBJ2-3; tentatively, D is TRBD1 (6 bases). Germline CDR1 MDHEN, CDR2 SYDVKM. Trimming cost V 6 bases and J 0 bases, with 13 bases left between them. The CDR3 is made up of 15 amino acids. The full variable domain, with the rest looked up from reference TRBV28 and TRBJ2-3, is DVKVTQSSRYLVKRTGEKVFLECVQDMDHENMFWYRQDPGLGLRLIYFSYDVKMKEKGDIPEGYSVSREKKERFSLILESASTNQTSMYLCASRLDSGSTDTQYFGPGTRLTVL.

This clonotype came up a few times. CDR3 DNA: TGTGCCACCAGCACTAAGCGGGAGGGCTACAACGAGCAGTACTTC. Encoded protein: CATSTKREGYNEQYF. The rearrangement joins TRBV15 to TRBJ2-7; TRBD2 matches at 10 bases. Germline assignment: CDR1 LNHNV and CDR2 YYDKDF (reference sequence). The junction had 8 bases not matched to a gene; V was cut back by 4 bases and J by 5 bases. There are 15 residues in the CDR3. Full variable domain (missing parts from reference TRBV15 and TRBJ2-7): DAMVIQNPRYQVTQFGKPVTLSCSQTLNHNVMYWYQQKSSQAPKLLFHYYDKDFNNEADTPDNFQSRRPNTSFCFLDIRSPGLGDTAMYLCATSTKREGYNEQYFGPGTRLTVT.

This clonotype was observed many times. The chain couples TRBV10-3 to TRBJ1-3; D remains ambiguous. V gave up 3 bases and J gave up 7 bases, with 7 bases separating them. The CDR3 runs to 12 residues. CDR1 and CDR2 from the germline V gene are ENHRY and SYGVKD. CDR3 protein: CAISEGYNTIYF. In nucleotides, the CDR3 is TGTGCCATCAGTGAAGGGTACAACACCATATATTTT.

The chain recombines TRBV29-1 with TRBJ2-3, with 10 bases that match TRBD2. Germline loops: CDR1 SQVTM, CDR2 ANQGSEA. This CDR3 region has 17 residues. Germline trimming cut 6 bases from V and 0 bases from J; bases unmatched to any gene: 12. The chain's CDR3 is CSVSELAGDSSTDTQYF. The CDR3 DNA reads TGCAGCGTCTCCGAGCTAGCGGGAGATTCTAGCACAGATACGCAGTATTTT.

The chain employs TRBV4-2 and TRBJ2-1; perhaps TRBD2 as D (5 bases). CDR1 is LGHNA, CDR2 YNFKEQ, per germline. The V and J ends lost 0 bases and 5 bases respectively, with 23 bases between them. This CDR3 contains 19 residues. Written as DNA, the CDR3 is TGTGCCAGCAGCCAAGATTATTTGGGTGGACCAGCGGTTAACAATGAGCAGTTCTTC. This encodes CASSQDYLGGPAVNNEQFF.

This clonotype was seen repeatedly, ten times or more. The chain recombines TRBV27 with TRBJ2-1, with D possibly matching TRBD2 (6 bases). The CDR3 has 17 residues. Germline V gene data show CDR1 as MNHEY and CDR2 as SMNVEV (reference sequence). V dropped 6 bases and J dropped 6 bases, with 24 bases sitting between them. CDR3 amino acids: CASSQNRGSTYSNEQFF. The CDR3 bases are TGTGCCAGCAGCCAGAATCGGGGGTCAACCTATTCCAATGAGCAGTTCTTC.

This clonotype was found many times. The CDR3 region has the DNA TGTGCCAGCAGCACAGGACAGATCCGCCTATCTAACTATGGCTACACCTTC. Protein sequence: CASSTGQIRLSNYGYTF. The chain recombines TRBV28 with TRBJ1-2; TRBD1 is a possible D gene (6 bases). CDR3 length equals 17 residues. In germline, CDR1 is MDHEN, CDR2 SYDVKM. V was shortened by 6 bases and J by 0 bases, with 20 bases between the two germline ends.

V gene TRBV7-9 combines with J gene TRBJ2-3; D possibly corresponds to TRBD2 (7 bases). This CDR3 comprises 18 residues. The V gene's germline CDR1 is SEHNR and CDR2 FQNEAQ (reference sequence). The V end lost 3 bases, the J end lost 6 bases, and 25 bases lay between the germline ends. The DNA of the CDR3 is TGTGCCAGCAGCTTCACCTATCGAAGGGGGGGAGTTAGGGATACGCAGTATTTT. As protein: CASSFTYRRGGVRDTQYF.

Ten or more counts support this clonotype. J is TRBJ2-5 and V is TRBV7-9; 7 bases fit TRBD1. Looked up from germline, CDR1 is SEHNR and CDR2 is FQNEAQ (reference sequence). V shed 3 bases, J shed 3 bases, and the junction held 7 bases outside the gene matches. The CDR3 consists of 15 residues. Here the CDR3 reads CASSLIRQGEETQYF. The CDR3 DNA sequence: TGTGCCAGCAGCTTGATCCGACAGGGAGAAGAGACCCAGTACTTC. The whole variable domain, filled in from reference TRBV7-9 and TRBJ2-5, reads DTGVSQNPRHKITKRGQNVTFRCDPISEHNRLYWYRQTLGQGPEFLTYFQNEAQLEKSRLLSDRFSAERPKGSFSTLEIQRTEQGDSAMYLCASSLIRQGEETQYFGPGTRLLVL.

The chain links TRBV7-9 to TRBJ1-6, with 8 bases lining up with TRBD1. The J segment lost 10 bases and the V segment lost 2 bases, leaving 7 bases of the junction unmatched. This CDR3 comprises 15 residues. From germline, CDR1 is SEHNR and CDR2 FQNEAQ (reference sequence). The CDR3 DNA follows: TGTGCCAGCAGCTTACTCGCAGGGGGCGGATCACCCCTCCACTTT. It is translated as CASSLLAGGGSPLHF.

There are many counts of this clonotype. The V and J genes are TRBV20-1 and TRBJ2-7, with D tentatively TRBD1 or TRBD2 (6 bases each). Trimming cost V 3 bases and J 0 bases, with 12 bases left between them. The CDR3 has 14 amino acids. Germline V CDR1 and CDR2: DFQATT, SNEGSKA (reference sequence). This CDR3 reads CSASTGASSYEQYF. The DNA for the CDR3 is TGCAGTGCTAGTACGGGGGCTAGCTCCTACGAGCAGTACTTC.

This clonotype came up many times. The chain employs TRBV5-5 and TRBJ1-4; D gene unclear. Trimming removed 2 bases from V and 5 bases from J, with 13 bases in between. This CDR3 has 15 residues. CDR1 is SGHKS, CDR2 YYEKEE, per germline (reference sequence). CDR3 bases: TGTGCCAGCAGCTTCCAGGAGTCTCGGAATGAAAAACTGTTTTTT. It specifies CASSFQESRNEKLFF.

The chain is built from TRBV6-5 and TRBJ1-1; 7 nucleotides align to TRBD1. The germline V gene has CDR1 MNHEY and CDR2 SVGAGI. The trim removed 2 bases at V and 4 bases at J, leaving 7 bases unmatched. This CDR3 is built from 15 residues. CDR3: CASSYDGQGGTEAFF. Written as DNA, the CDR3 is TGTGCCAGCAGTTACGATGGGCAGGGGGGCACTGAAGCTTTCTTT.

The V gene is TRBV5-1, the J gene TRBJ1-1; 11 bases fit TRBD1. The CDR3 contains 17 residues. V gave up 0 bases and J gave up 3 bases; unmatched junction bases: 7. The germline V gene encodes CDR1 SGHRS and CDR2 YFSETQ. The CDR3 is CASSLVGQGAKDTEAFF. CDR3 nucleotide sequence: TGCGCCAGCAGCTTGGTAGGACAGGGGGCTAAGGACACTGAAGCTTTCTTT.

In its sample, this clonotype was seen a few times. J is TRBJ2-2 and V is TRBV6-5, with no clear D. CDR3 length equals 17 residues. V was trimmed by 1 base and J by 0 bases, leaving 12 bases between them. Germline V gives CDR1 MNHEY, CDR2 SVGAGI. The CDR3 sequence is CASSYLVGISNTGELFF. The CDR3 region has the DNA TGTGCCAGCAGTTACTTAGTAGGGATTTCGAACACCGGGGAGCTGTTTTTT.

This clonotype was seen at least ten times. CDR3 in DNA: TGTGCCAGCAGCAACAGGGCTAGCACAGATACGCAGTATTTT. Protein: CASSNRASTDTQYF. The chain uses TRBV7-9 and TRBJ2-3; D is perhaps TRBD1 (6 bases). Looked up from germline, CDR1 is SEHNR and CDR2 is FQNEAQ (reference sequence). CDR3 length: 14 amino acids. V lost 5 bases to trimming and J lost 0 bases, with 9 bases between them.